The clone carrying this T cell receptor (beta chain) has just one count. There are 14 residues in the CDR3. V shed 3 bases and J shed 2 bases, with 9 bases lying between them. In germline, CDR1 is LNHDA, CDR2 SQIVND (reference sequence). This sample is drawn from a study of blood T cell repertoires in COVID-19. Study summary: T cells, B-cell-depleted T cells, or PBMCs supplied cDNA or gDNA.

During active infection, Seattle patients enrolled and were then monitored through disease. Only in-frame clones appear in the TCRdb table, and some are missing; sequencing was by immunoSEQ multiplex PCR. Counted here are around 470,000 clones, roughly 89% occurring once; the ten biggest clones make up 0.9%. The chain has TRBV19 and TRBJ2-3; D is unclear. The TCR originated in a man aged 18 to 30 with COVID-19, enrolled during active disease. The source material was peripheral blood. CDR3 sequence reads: CASSIRRNTDTQYF. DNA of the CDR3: TGTGCCAGTAGTATCCGCAGAAACACAGATACGCAGTATTTT.